A selection of T cell receptor beta chains follows, all from one sample in a study of a mutant IDH1 vaccine in newly diagnosed glioma. The table came from immunoSEQ multiplex PCR; TCRdb's copy has only in-frame clones and leaves some out. The sample holds 50,000 to 70,000 clones, approximately 80% seen once. No antigen is known for these receptors. Sequenced material: PBMCs, taken from a glioma patient whose treatment included an IDH1 peptide vaccine. The receptors originated from a woman under 30 with glioma. Some clones in this sample may be carry-over from other donors' samples. Both conserved end residues are part of each CDR3. The D gene is left open where the match is weak. Some rows mark clone size as missing; the rest say once, few, many or name a class of expanded clone.

J gene | D gene | V gene | clone size | CDR3 protein | CDR3 DNA
TRBJ1-1 | TRBD1 | TRBV27 | - | CASSLRTGMNTEAFF | TGTGCCAGCAGTCTCCGGACAGGGATGAACACTGAAGCTTTCTTT
TRBJ2-5 | TRBD2 | TRBV6-1 | - | CASSVRTSGRPQETQYF | TGTGCCAGCAGTGTTAGGACTAGCGGGAGGCCACAAGAGACCCAGTACTTC
TRBJ1-1 | - | TRBV5-1 | few | CASSLVRGPNTEAFF | TGCGCCAGCAGCTTGGTCAGGGGCCCGAACACTGAAGCTTTCTTT
TRBJ1-5 | - | TRBV2 | once | CASTGRSNQPQHF | TGTGCCAGCACCGGACGGAGCAATCAGCCCCAGCATTTT
TRBJ2-1 | - | TRBV20-1 | once | CSAPDPNEQFF | TGCAGTGCTCCGGACCCCAATGAGCAGTTCTTC
TRBJ1-6 | TRBD1 | TRBV10-1 | once | CASCAGQHNSPLHF | TGCGCCAGCTGTGCGGGACAGCATAATTCACCCCTCCACTTT
TRBJ1-2 | - | TRBV30 | - | CALEMRAGGYTF | TGTGCCCTTGAGATGCGTGCGGGGGGCTACACCTTC
TRBJ1-2 | - | TRBV30 | few | CAWSLSGTISHGYTF | TGTGCCTGGAGTCTATCCGGGACCATTAGCCATGGCTACACCTTC
TRBJ2-3 | - | TRBV6-5 | once | CASSYSGSTDTQYF | TGTGCCAGCAGCTACAGCGGCTCCACAGATACGCAGTATTTT
TRBJ2-7 | - | TRBV4-3 | - | CASSQGWGAHEQYF | TGCGCCAGCAGCCAAGGGTGGGGAGCCCACGAGCAGTACTTC
TRBJ1-5 | - | TRBV19 | - | CASSIRPAGNQPQHF | TGTGCCAGTAGTATACGGCCAGCAGGCAATCAGCCCCAGCATTTT
TRBJ1-1 | - | TRBV14 | few | CASSPKGNIGAFF | TGTGCCAGCAGCCCGAAGGGGAACATAGGAGCTTTCTTT
TRBJ2-3 | - | TRBV29-1 | - | CSVEDRRGSTDTQYF | TGCAGCGTTGAAGATCGGCGGGGAAGCACAGATACGCAGTATTTT
TRBJ2-3 | - | TRBV25-1 | - | CASSDTVSAQYF | TGTGCCAGCAGTGATACAGTATCGGCGCAGTATTTT
TRBJ1-1 | - | TRBV19 | - | CASSIGQGGTEAFF | TGTGCCAGTAGTATCGGGCAGGGCGGCACTGAAGCTTTCTTT
TRBJ2-7 | - | TRBV7-9 | - | CASSLGRDGEQYF | TGTGCCAGCAGCTTAGGCAGGGACGGCGAGCAGTACTTC
TRBJ2-3 | TRBD2 | TRBV2 | - | CASSGGTSGITDTQYF | TGTGCCAGCAGCGGGGGGACTAGCGGGATCACAGATACGCAGTATTTT
TRBJ2-2 | TRBD1 | TRBV5-1 | - | CASSLTQGVGAYTGELFF | TGCGCCAGCAGCCTCACACAGGGGGTCGGAGCGTACACCGGGGAGCTGTTTTTT
TRBJ1-2 | - | TRBV29-1 | - | CSFSGGAGYTF | TGCAGCTTCTCGGGGGGGGCTGGCTACACCTTC
TRBJ1-2 | - | TRBV6-1 | - | CASSEARPVRRDGYTF | TGTGCCAGCAGTGAAGCTCGTCCGGTACGACGTGATGGCTACACCTTC
TRBJ1-1 | - | TRBV9 | few | CASSVTELNTEAFF | TGTGCCAGCAGCGTAACAGAGTTGAACACTGAAGCTTTCTTT
TRBJ2-7 | - | TRBV7-8 | - | CASSFQDYEQYF | TGTGCCAGCAGCTTTCAGGACTACGAGCAGTACTTC
TRBJ1-2 | - | TRBV30 | few | CAWRSGYGYTF | TGTGCCTGGAGGTCGGGCTATGGCTACACCTTC
TRBJ2-7 | - | TRBV4-3 | - | CASSQAYQGRYEQYF | TGCGCCAGCAGCCAAGCGTACCAGGGGAGGTACGAGCAGTACTTC
TRBJ2-7 | TRBD2 | TRBV10-2 | - | CASSATSGGYEQYF | TGCGCCAGCAGTGCGACTAGCGGGGGGTACGAGCAGTACTTC
TRBJ1-1 | - | TRBV7-3 | - | CASSKLPGTEAFF | TGTGCCAGCAGTAAATTGCCGGGAACTGAAGCTTTCTTT
TRBJ2-2 | - | TRBV4-1 | - | CASSLGNTGELFF | TGCGCCAGCAGCCTTGGGAACACCGGGGAGCTGTTTTTT
TRBJ2-5 | TRBD2 | TRBV7-2 | few | CASSLEPGTSGRSVTQYF | TGTGCCAGCAGCTTAGAACCGGGGACTAGCGGGAGGTCTGTGACCCAGTACTTC